This T cell receptor (beta chain) was observed in a study of blood T cell repertoires in COVID-19. The overall study: The samples span acute and convalescent COVID-19 from the United States, Italy and Spain. The analysed material was cDNA or gDNA that came from T cells, B-cell-depleted T cells, or PBMCs.

Original processing methods: Using reference gene primer amplification, nucleated cell counts were estimated. Assay: immunoSEQ multiplex PCR; the TCRdb copy retains only in-frame clones and omits some. V, J and clone size are taken as reported in that table, and D and trimming were inferred from the DNA itself. The sample contains tens of thousands of clones, approximately 70% of which appear only once. The CDR3 is 13 residues long. The V and J ends lost 8 bases and 5 bases respectively, with 15 bases between them. The rearrangement joins TRBV12-3 or TRBV12-4 to TRBJ1-1; D unresolved. Material for sequencing was peripheral blood. The sequence came from a woman in her sixties or seventies with acute or convalescent COVID-19. The DNA for the CDR3 is TGTGCCAGCTCCTTGACCAGAGGGACTGAAGCTTTCTTT. This sequence encodes CASSLTRGTEAFF.